This T cell receptor (beta chain) stems from a study of blood T cell repertoires in COVID-19. Study as a whole: PBMCs, B-cell-depleted T cells, or T cells were the source of the cDNA or gDNA that made up the material.

Up to 2 weeks before entering the study, exposed participants had met a COVID-19 case. This CDR3 has 14 residues. Germline loops: CDR1 SGDLS, CDR2 YYNGEE. The trim removed 5 bases at V and 7 bases at J, leaving 6 bases unmatched. Measured with immunoSEQ multiplex PCR; TCRdb has only the in-frame clones, and not every one. Of roughly 150,000 clones listed, approximately 83% are singletons. V is TRBV9 and J is TRBJ2-2, with TRBD2 matching over 9 bases. This clonotype was obtained from a man between 65 and 79 years old who had been exposed to COVID-19. The source material was PBMCs or T cells enriched from blood (not recorded which). This chain's CDR3 is CASRAGGQGGELFF. In nucleotides, the CDR3 is TGTGCCAGCAGGGCGGGAGGGCAAGGCGGGGAGCTGTTTTTT. Full variable domain (remainder filled in from reference TRBV9 and TRBJ2-2): DSGVTQTPKHLITATGQRVTLRCSPRSGDLSVYWYQQSLDQGLQFLIQYYNGEERAKGNILERFSAQQFPDLHSELNLSSLELGDSALYFCASRAGGQGGELFFGEGSRLTVL.